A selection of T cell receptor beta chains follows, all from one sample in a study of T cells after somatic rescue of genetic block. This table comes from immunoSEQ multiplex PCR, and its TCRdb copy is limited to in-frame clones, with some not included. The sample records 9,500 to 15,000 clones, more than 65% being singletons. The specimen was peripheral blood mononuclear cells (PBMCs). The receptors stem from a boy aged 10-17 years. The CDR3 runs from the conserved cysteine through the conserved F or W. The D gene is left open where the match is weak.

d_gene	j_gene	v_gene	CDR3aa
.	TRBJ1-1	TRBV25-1	CASIRDLGRNTEAFF
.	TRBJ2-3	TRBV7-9	CASSLSVSTDTQYF
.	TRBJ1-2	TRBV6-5	CASSYSGRGSNGYTF
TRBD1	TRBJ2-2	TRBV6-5	CASSTQGALSGELFF
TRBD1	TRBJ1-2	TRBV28	CASRGQGGYGYTF
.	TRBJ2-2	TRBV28	CASSLRVGRGTGELFF
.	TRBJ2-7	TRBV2	CASSATDGFYEQYF
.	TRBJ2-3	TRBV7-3	CASSQGGGTDTQYF
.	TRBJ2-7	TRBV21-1	CASSKGNISRQTYEQYF
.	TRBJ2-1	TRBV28	CASSFRDSSYNEQFF
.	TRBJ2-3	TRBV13	CASSLEDTQYF
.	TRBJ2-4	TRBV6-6	CASSYPGAIAKNIQYF
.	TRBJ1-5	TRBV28	CASSWTASLYQPQHF
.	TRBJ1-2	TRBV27	CASSPTANYGYTF
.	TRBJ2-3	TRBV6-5	CASSYYRTVDTQYF
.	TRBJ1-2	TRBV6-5	CASSYSRQRGGYTF
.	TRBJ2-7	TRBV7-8	CASSPRGGQGTYEQYF
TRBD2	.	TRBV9	CASSGLAGGAEQYF
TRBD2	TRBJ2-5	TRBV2	CASSSLRLASQETQYF
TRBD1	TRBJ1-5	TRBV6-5	CASSKGQWNQPQHF
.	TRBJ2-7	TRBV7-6	CASSQYTGGEQYF
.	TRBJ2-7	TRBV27	CASSFGHYSYEQYF
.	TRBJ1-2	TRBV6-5	CASSYGDKPGGYTF
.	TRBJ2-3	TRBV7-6	CASSLAGGTDTQYF